These 6 T cell receptor beta chains were all obtained from the same sample, sequenced in a study of beta chain features in type 1 diabetes. Whole-study findings and limits: In every one of the four CD4+ subsets, TCRB CDR3s were moderately but significantly shorter in Type 1 diabetes patients.

Expressed TCRB transcripts were sequenced because the entire RNA isolate underwent reverse transcription. Profiled with immunoSEQ multiplex PCR; TCRdb holds only in-frame clones, not every one. The top ten clones hold 0.035% to 0.04% of a sample with some 660,000 clones, 11% to 15% of them seen once. These receptors have no known antigen. Sequencing used naive CD4+ T cells from blood. The receptors here all came from a man between 18 and 35 years old with type 1 diabetes.

The chain uses TRBV7-9 and TRBJ2-7, with 12 bases fitting TRBD2. The CDR3 loop spans 15 amino acids. Losses at the gene ends were 7 bases for V and 2 bases for J; bases not matched to a gene: 6. Germline-derived CDR1 and CDR2 are SEHNR and FQNEAQ (reference sequence). The CDR3 sequence is CASTAGLAGPYEQYF. The CDR3 bases are TGTGCCAGCACCGCAGGACTAGCGGGGCCCTACGAGCAGTACTTC. The whole variable domain, remainder taken from reference TRBV7-9 and TRBJ2-7, is DTGVSQNPRHKITKRGQNVTFRCDPISEHNRLYWYRQTLGQGPEFLTYFQNEAQLEKSRLLSDRFSAERPKGSFSTLEIQRTEQGDSAMYLCASTAGLAGPYEQYFGPGTRLTVT.

The CDR3 nucleotides read TGCGCCAGCAGCCCCAGGGGGGACAGGGGCGAGTGGCAGTACTTC. Amino acid sequence: CASSPRGDRGEWQYF. The chain joins TRBV5-1 to TRBJ2-7, with 10 nucleotides matching TRBD1. Germline CDR1 is SGHRS and CDR2 is YFSETQ. This CDR3 is built from 15 residues. V trimming: 4 bases; J trimming: 9 bases; junction bases outside the gene matches: 13.

This clone has more than one count but fewer than ten. This CDR3 is CASTLLVGNNYNEQFF. CDR3 coding DNA: TGTGCCAGCACCTTACTGGTCGGGAACAACTACAATGAGCAGTTCTTC. V and J are TRBV5-6 and TRBJ2-1, with D maybe TRBD2 (5 bases). Trimming cost V 6 bases and J 3 bases, with 19 bases left between them. CDR1 is SGHDT, CDR2 YYEEEE, per germline. This CDR3 is built from 16 residues.

The chain carries TRBV5-7 and TRBJ1-2, with TRBD1 identical over 7 bases. TRBV5-7 is an ORF, and what it does is uncertain. V shed 4 bases and J 5 bases; nucleotides not matched to a gene: 5. The CDR3 totals 13 residues. The chain's CDR3 is CASSPDRKYGYTF. Here the CDR3 DNA reads TGTGCCAGCAGCCCGGACAGGAAGTATGGCTACACCTTC.

Comments on this clone: Additional DNA sequences in this sample encode the identical CDR3. The CDR3 DNA is TGTGCCAGCAGTGATAGTAGGGTGGGGGCCAACGTCCTGACTTTC. Its protein is CASSDSRVGANVLTF. This chain joins TRBV25-1 and TRBJ2-6; D remains ambiguous. CDR1 is MGHDK and CDR2 is SYGVNS in the germline V gene. V dropped 3 bases and J dropped 4 bases, with 10 bases sitting between them. This CDR3 spans 15 amino acids.

The sample holds a few counts of this clone. The CDR3 DNA reads TGTGCCAGCAGTTACGGGTGGGAGTCCCACGAGCAGTACTTC. It specifies CASSYGWESHEQYF. The chain couples TRBV6-5 to TRBJ2-7; TRBD2 is a possible D gene (5 bases). The germline gives CDR1 MNHEY, CDR2 SVGAGI. The V and J ends lost 2 bases and 5 bases respectively, with 13 bases between them. The CDR3 runs to 14 residues.